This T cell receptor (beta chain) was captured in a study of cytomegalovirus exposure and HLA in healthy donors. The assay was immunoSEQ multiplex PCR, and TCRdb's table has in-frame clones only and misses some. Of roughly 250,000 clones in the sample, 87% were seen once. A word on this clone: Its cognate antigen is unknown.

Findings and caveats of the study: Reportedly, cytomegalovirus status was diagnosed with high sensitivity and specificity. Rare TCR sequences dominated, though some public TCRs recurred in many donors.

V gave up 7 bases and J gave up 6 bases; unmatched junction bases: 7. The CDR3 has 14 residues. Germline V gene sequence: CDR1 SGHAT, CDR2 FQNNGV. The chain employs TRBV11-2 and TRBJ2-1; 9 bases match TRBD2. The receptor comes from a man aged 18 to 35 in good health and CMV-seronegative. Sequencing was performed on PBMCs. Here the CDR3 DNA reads TGTGCCAGCACCTATAGCGGGAGTCTCAATGAGCAGTTCTTC. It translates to CASTYSGSLNEQFF.